The text below deals with one T cell receptor (beta chain). Its specificity is unknown. TCRdb reprocessed the reads with MiXCR, giving one entry per CDR3 protein. The sample has 550,000 to 700,000 distinct CDR3 sequences, 40% seen once. This sample is part of a study of T cell repertoires in cytomegalovirus infection. Study-level background: Recently identified HLA-C-restricted CMV epitopes were used, and well-studied HLA-B-restricted CMV epitopes were used as well. It was the public TCR beta signatures that indicated both CMV infection and matching HLA type.

This CDR3 is 15 amino acids long. V gave up 5 bases and J gave up 4 bases, with 17 bases separating them. Study-wide findings and caveats: There were carriers of CMV plus the relevant HLA, and cumulative public TCR beta family frequency identified them.

This TCR came from a human donor in good health (CMV status not recorded). Some clones in this sample may be carry-over from other donors' samples. This sample comprised cultured PBMCs, obtained from culture after CMV antigen stimulation. V is TRBV12-3 or TRBV12-4 and J is TRBJ1-1; D ambiguous. The CDR3 sequence is CASSTDRARITEAFF. CDR3 DNA: TGTGCCAGCAGTACCGATCGGGCCCGAATCACTGAAGCTTTCTTT.